Below are 12 T cell receptor beta chains sequenced from a single sample in a study of blood T cell repertoires in COVID-19 (dated by TCRdb to the early 2020s). Receptors were amplified or captured by the immunoSEQ multiplex PCR assay. Here the immuneACCESS table is served through TCRdb, limited to in-frame sequences with V and J called. Missing clones are a known gap in these copies; in checked studies unresolved V genes cover under half, and the rest lacks a known reason. For this sample the table gives roughly 34,000 clones, of which almost 90% were detected only once. Jointly, the top ten make up approximately 5% of the sample. Sequenced material: peripheral blood. These receptors were collected from an older woman with active COVID-19.

This chain joins TRBV19 and TRBJ2-2; weak D call: TRBD2 (5 bases). Trimming pared 5 bases from V and 5 bases from J, leaving 18 bases between. The CDR3 spans 16 residues. The germline V gene encodes CDR1 LNHDA and CDR2 SQIVND (reference sequence). CDR3 coding DNA: TGTGCCAGTAGTTCCCCGAGGGTAGCTCAGACCGGGGAGCTGTTTTTT. This codes for CASSSPRVAQTGELFF.

The chain employs TRBV7-9 and TRBJ2-5; the D gene is possibly TRBD1 (6 bases). Germline values: CDR1 SEHNR, CDR2 FQNEAQ (reference sequence). Trimming cost V 6 bases and J 5 bases, with 16 bases left between them. The CDR3 length is 14 residues. CDR3 sequence: CASSLTGGVETQYF. The CDR3 DNA reads as TGTGCCAGCAGTCTGACAGGCGGCGTGGAGACCCAGTACTTC.

This chain connects TRBV30 to TRBJ2-7; 8 nucleotides agree with TRBD1. V shed 8 bases and J 7 bases; nucleotides not matched to a gene: 10. The CDR3 has 12 residues. CDR1 is GTSNPN, CDR2 SVGIG, per germline (reference sequence). CDR3 residues: CAARTGLGEQYF. The CDR3 bases are TGTGCCGCGAGGACAGGGCTGGGAGAGCAGTACTTC.

The chain employs TRBV5-4 and TRBJ1-4; D is uncertain. V lost 0 bases and J 8 bases, leaving 11 bases between the germline ends. This CDR3 spans 14 amino acids. Germline V gene data show CDR1 as SGHNT and CDR2 as YYREEE (reference sequence). Here the CDR3 DNA reads TGTGCCAGCAGCTTGGACGGGATTGGGGAAAAACTGTTTTTT. Translated: CASSLDGIGEKLFF.

The rearrangement links TRBV18 to TRBJ1-1; 8 bases align to TRBD1. The V segment lost 2 bases and the J segment 9 bases; nucleotides outside the gene matches: 8. The CDR3 extends over 14 amino acids. The V gene's germline CDR1 is KGHSH and CDR2 LQKENI. Written as DNA, the CDR3 is TGTGCCAGCTCACCAAACTTAGGACAGGGACAAGCTTTCTTT. Its translation: CASSPNLGQGQAFF. The full variable domain, in which reference TRBV18 and TRBJ1-1 provide the parts outside the CDR3, is NAGVMQNPRHLVRRRGQEARLRCSPMKGHSHVYWYRQLPEEGLKFMVYLQKENIIDESGMPKERFSAEFPKEGPSILRIQQVVRGDSAAYFCASSPNLGQGQAFFGQGTRLTVV.

This rearrangement joins TRBV6-6 to TRBJ1-4; D is ambiguous. The length of the CDR3 is 14 residues. V was cut by 11 bases and J by 2 bases, with 15 bases left in between. Per the germline V gene, CDR1 is MNHNY and CDR2 is SVGAGI (reference sequence). CDR3 sequence: CACRVGQTNEKLFF. DNA for the CDR3: TGTGCCTGCCGGGTTGGTCAGACTAATGAAAAACTGTTTTTT.

The rearrangement links TRBV14 to TRBJ1-2, with D hard to call. This CDR3 comprises 14 residues. The V end was cut by 5 bases, the J end by 7 bases, with 17 bases between. Germline V lookup: CDR1 SGHDN, CDR2 FVKESK. CDR3 sequence reads: CASSSGRMDSGYTF. The CDR3 coding sequence is TGTGCCAGCAGCTCGGGTCGAATGGATTCTGGCTACACCTTC.

This clone was observed once. This chain connects TRBV9 to TRBJ2-3; D is undetermined. Germline CDR1 and CDR2: SGDLS and YYNGEE. Trimming took 1 base from V and 3 from J, leaving 15 bases between them. The CDR3 is made up of 16 amino acids. CDR3 nucleotide sequence: TGTGCCAGCAGCGTATTAATGTCTGGCCCTACAGATACGCAGTATTTT. It translates to CASSVLMSGPTDTQYF.

V is TRBV5-1 and J is TRBJ1-2; 8 bases are shared with TRBD1. Germline values: CDR1 SGHRS, CDR2 YFSETQ. This CDR3 region has 16 residues. Germline trimming cut 4 bases from V and 7 bases from J; bases unmatched to any gene: 15. The CDR3, as DNA: TGCGCCAGCAGCGGAGAGGGACAGGCATCGATGGGTGGCTACACCTTC. Amino acids: CASSGEGQASMGGYTF. Variable domain in full (rest from reference TRBV5-1 and TRBJ1-2): KAGVTQTPRYLIKTRGQQVTLSCSPISGHRSVSWYQQTPGQGLQFLFEYFSETQRNKGNFPGRFSGRQFSNSRSEMNVSTLELGDSALYLCASSGEGQASMGGYTFGSGTRLTVV.

The chain joins TRBV11-3 to TRBJ2-7, with TRBD2 identical over 11 bases. Trimming took 4 bases from V and 4 from J; bases not matched to a gene: 3. CDR1 is SGHNT, CDR2 YENEEA, per germline. CDR3 size: 14 residues. The CDR3 DNA reads as TGTGCCAGCAGCTCGACTAGCGGGGCATACGAGCAGTACTTC. It is translated as CASSSTSGAYEQYF.

This clone was recorded only once. The rearrangement uses TRBV15 and TRBJ2-1; the match to TRBD2 covers 9 bases. The CDR3 is made up of 15 amino acids. The V gene's germline CDR1 is LNHNV and CDR2 YYDKDF (reference sequence). Germline trimming cut 3 bases from V and 4 bases from J; bases unmatched to any gene: 4. The CDR3 is CATSSRSGGYNEQFF. The CDR3 coding sequence is TGTGCCACCAGCAGTCGTAGCGGGGGTTACAATGAGCAGTTCTTC. The entire variable domain, with the rest obtained from reference TRBV15 and TRBJ2-1, is as follows: DAMVIQNPRYQVTQFGKPVTLSCSQTLNHNVMYWYQQKSSQAPKLLFHYYDKDFNNEADTPDNFQSRRPNTSFCFLDIRSPGLGDTAMYLCATSSRSGGYNEQFFGPGTRLTVL.

The genes are TRBV5-1 and TRBJ2-3; TRBD1 aligns across 8 bases. Germline CDR1 SGHRS, CDR2 YFSETQ. The CDR3 length is 17 residues. V lost 4 bases to trimming and J lost 1 base; unmatched junction nucleotides: 11. The CDR3 reads CASSPIGAGGGTDTQYF. The CDR3 DNA sequence: TGCGCCAGCAGCCCCATAGGGGCAGGGGGCGGCACAGATACGCAGTATTTT. The whole variable domain, remainder taken from reference TRBV5-1 and TRBJ2-3, is KAGVTQTPRYLIKTRGQQVTLSCSPISGHRSVSWYQQTPGQGLQFLFEYFSETQRNKGNFPGRFSGRQFSNSRSEMNVSTLELGDSALYLCASSPIGAGGGTDTQYFGPGTRLTVL.